Following are 8 T cell receptor beta chains from one sample sequenced in a study of early T cells in non-severe SARS-CoV-2 infection. Each CDR3 protein is one row after TCRdb ran MiXCR on the 5' RACE reads. The sample carries roughly 58,000 distinct CDR3 sequences, 6.2% recorded once. The sample was whole blood. These receptors were collected from an adult who was a healthcare worker with PCR-confirmed SARS-CoV-2 infection or an uninfected control (not recorded which).

This clonotype came up a few times. V is TRBV2 and J is TRBJ2-3; unclear D gene. Germline V CDR1 and CDR2: SNHLY, FYNNEI. This CDR3 has 12 residues. V shed 6 bases and J shed 3 bases, with 7 bases lying between them. CDR3 loop: CASRIGTDTQYF. The CDR3 coding sequence is TGTGCCAGCAGGATCGGGACAGATACGCAGTATTTT.

The chain links TRBV28 to TRBJ2-7; D might be TRBD1 (5 bases). CDR3 length: 13 amino acids. The germline gives CDR1 MDHEN, CDR2 SYDVKM. The V and J ends lost 5 bases and 5 bases respectively, with 13 bases between them. The CDR3 nucleotides read TGTGCCAGCAGTGAGGCAGGGTCCCACGAGCAGTACTTC. It specifies CASSEAGSHEQYF.

The rearrangement joins TRBV7-2 to TRBJ1-1, with D unresolved. The CDR3 is 14 residues long. In germline, CDR1 is SGHTA, CDR2 FQGNSA. Deletions cut 5 bases from V and 5 bases from J, with 15 bases between. This CDR3 is CASSPSGGRTEAFF. In nucleotides, the CDR3 is TGTGCCAGCAGCCCTTCAGGCGGGAGGACTGAAGCTTTCTTT.

There are a few counts of this clonotype. The J gene is TRBJ2-7, the V gene TRBV6-1; possibly TRBD1 or TRBD2 for D (5 bases each). CDR1 is MNHNS, CDR2 SASEGT, per germline. V shed 3 bases and J shed 5 bases, with 14 bases lying between them. The CDR3 loop spans 14 amino acids. CDR3 sequence: CASSDRDPGDEQYF. The CDR3 DNA reads TGTGCCAGCAGTGACCGGGACCCCGGGGACGAGCAGTACTTC.

There are many counts of this clonotype. The rearrangement uses TRBV10-1 and TRBJ2-7; TRBD2 might be the D (5 bases). CDR1 WNHNN and CDR2 SYGVQD come from the germline V gene (reference sequence). V dropped 0 bases and J dropped 0 bases, with 12 bases sitting between them. The CDR3 consists of 16 residues. CDR3 DNA sequence: TGCGCCAGCAGTGAGTCTATCACGAGGGACTCCTACGAGCAGTACTTC. Translation: CASSESITRDSYEQYF.

This clonotype was observed at least ten times. This chain connects TRBV7-6 to TRBJ2-3; D not resolved. The CDR3 has 12 amino acids. In germline, CDR1 is SGHVS, CDR2 FNYEAQ. Trimming shortened V by 5 bases and J by 3 bases, and 6 bases separated the two germline ends. The CDR3: CASSERTDTQYF. The CDR3 DNA reads as TGTGCCAGCAGCGAAAGGACAGATACGCAGTATTTT. Filled out from reference TRBV7-6 and TRBJ2-3, the complete variable domain reads GAGVSQSPRYKVTKRGQDVALRCDPISGHVSLYWYRQALGQGPEFLTYFNYEAQQDKSGLPNDRFSAERPEGSISTLTIQRTEQRDSAMYRCASSERTDTQYFGPGTRLTVL.

The chain links TRBV29-1 to TRBJ1-2; 12 nucleotides align to TRBD1. The junction had 7 bases not matched to a gene; V was cut back by 1 base and J by 7 bases. The CDR3 extends over 15 amino acids. In germline, CDR1 is SQVTM, CDR2 ANQGSEA. CDR3 region: CSVEVSGTGGGGYTF. In DNA form, the CDR3 reads TGCAGCGTTGAAGTCTCAGGGACAGGGGGCGGTGGCTACACCTTC.

The chain joins TRBV15 to TRBJ2-3, with 10 bases that match TRBD2. Germline trimming cut 5 bases from V and 0 bases from J; bases unmatched to any gene: 2. The CDR3 sequence is 15 residues long. In germline, CDR1 is LNHNV, CDR2 YYDKDF (reference sequence). CDR3 region: CATSGTSASTDTQYF. The CDR3 nucleotides read TGTGCCACCAGCGGGACTAGCGCCAGCACAGATACGCAGTATTTT.